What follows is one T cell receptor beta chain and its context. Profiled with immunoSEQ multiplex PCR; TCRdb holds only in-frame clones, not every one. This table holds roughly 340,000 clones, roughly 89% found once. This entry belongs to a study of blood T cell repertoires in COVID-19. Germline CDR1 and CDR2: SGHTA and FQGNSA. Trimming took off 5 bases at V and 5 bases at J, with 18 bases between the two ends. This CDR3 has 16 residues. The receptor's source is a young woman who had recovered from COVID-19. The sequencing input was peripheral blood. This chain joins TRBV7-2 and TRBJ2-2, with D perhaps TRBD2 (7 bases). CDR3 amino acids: CASSPTGGGLTGELFF. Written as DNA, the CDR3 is TGTGCCAGCAGCCCTACTGGGGGGGGGCTGACCGGGGAGCTGTTTTTT.